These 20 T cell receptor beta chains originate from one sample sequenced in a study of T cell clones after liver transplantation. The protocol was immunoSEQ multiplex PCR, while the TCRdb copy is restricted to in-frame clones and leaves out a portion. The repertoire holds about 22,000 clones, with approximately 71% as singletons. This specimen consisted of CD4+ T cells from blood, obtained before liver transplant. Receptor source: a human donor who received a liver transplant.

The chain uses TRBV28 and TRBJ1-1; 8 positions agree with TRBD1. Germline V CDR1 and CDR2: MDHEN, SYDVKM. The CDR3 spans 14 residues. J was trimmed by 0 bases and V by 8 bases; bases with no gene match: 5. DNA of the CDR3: TGTGCCAGCGGGCAGGGGGCCTTGAACACTGAAGCTTTCTTT. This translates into CASGQGALNTEAFF.

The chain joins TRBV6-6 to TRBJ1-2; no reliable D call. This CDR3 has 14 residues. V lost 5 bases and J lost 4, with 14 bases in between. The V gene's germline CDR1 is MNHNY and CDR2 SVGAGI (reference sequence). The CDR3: CASSPWEESYGYTF. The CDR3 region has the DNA TGTGCCAGCAGTCCATGGGAAGAGAGCTATGGCTACACCTTC.

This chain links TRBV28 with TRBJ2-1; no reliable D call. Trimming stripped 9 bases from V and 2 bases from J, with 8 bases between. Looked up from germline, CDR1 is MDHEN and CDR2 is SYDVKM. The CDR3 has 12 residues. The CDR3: CASRTAYNEQFF. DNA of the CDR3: TGTGCCAGTCGGACGGCCTACAATGAGCAGTTCTTC.

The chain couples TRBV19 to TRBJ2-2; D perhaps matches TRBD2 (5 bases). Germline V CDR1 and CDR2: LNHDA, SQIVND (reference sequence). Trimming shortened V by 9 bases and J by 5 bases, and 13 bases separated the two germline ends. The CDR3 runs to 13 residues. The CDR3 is CASAVSGTGELFF. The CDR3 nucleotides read TGTGCCAGCGCCGTATCGGGGACCGGGGAGCTGTTTTTT.

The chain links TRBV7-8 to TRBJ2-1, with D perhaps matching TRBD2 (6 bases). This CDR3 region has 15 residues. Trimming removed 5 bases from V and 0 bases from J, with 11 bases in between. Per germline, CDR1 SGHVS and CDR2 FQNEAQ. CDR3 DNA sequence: TGTGCCAGCAGCGAAGGGGAGGACTCCTACAATGAGCAGTTCTTC. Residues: CASSEGEDSYNEQFF.

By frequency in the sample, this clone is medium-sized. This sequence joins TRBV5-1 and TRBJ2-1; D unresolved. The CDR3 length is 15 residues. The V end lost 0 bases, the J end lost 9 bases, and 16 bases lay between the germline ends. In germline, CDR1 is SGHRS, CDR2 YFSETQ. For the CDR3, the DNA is TGCGCCAGCAGCTTGGTCGGAAGTTGGTCCACTGAGCAGTTCTTC. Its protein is CASSLVGSWSTEQFF.

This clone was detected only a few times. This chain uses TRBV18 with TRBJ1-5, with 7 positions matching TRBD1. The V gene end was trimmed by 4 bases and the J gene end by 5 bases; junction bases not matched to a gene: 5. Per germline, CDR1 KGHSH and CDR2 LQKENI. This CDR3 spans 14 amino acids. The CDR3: CASSRSGQDQPQHF. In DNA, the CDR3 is TGTGCCAGCTCACGATCAGGACAGGATCAGCCCCAGCATTTT.

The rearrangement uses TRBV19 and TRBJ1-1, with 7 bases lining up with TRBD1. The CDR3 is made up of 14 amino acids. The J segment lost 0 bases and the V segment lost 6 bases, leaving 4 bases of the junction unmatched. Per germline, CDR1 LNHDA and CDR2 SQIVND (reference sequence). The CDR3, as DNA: TGTGCCAGTAGGACGACAGGGTTGAACACTGAAGCTTTCTTT. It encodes CASRTTGLNTEAFF. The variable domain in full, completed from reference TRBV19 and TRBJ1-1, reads DGGITQSPKYLFRKEGQNVTLSCEQNLNHDAMYWYRQDPGQGLRLIYYSQIVNDFQKGDIAEGYSVSREKKESFPLTVTSAQKNPTAFYLCASRTTGLNTEAFFGQGTRLTVV.

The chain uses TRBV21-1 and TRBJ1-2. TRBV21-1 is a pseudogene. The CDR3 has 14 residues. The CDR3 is CASSPLRDRYGYTF. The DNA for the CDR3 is TGTGCCAGCAGCCCCCTCCGGGACCGCTATGGCTACACCTTC.

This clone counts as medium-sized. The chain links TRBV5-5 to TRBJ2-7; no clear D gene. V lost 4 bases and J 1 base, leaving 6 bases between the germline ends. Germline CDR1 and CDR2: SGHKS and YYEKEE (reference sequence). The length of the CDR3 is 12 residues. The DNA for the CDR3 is TGTGCCAGCAGCCCCCCATCCTACGAGCAGTACGTC. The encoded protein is CASSPPSYEQYV.

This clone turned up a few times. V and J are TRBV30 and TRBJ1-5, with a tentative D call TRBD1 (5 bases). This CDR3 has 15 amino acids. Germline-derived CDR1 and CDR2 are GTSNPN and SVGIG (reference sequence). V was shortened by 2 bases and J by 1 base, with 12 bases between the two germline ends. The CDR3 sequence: CAWSFAGTSNQPQHF. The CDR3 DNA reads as TGTGCCTGGAGTTTTGCAGGGACGAGCAATCAGCCCCAGCATTTT.

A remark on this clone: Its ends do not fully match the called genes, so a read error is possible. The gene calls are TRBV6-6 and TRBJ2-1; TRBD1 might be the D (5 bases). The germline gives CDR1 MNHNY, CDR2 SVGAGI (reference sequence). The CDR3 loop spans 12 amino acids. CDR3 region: CASSYGQSLGLF. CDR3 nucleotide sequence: TGTGCCAGCAGTTACGGGCAGAGCCTGGGGCTCTTC.

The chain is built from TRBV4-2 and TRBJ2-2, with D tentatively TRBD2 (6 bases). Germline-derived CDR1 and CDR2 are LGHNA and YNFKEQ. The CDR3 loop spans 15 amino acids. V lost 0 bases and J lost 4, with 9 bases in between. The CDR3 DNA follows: TGTGCCAGCAGCCAAGATCTGCGGGGCACCGGGGAGCTGTTTTTT. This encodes CASSQDLRGTGELFF.

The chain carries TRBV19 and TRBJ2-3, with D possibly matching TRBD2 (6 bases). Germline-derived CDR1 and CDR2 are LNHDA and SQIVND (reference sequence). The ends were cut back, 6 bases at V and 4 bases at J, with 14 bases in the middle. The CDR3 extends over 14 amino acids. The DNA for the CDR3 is TGTGCCAGTAGAGGGACTCCTCCGGCAGATACGCAGTATTTT. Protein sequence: CASRGTPPADTQYF. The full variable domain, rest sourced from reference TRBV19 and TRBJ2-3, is DGGITQSPKYLFRKEGQNVTLSCEQNLNHDAMYWYRQDPGQGLRLIYYSQIVNDFQKGDIAEGYSVSREKKESFPLTVTSAQKNPTAFYLCASRGTPPADTQYFGPGTRLTVL.

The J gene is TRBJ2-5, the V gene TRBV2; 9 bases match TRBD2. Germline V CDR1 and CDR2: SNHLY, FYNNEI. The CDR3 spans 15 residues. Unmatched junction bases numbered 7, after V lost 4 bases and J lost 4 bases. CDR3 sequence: CASSGAGGLGETQYF. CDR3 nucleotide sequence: TGTGCCAGCAGTGGAGCGGGAGGTTTAGGAGAGACCCAGTACTTC.

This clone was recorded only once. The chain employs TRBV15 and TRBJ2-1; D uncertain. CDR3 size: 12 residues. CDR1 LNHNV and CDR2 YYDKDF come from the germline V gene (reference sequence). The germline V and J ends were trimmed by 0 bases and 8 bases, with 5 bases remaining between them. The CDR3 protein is CATSRDRYEQFF. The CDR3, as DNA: TGTGCCACCAGCAGAGATCGGTATGAGCAGTTCTTC.

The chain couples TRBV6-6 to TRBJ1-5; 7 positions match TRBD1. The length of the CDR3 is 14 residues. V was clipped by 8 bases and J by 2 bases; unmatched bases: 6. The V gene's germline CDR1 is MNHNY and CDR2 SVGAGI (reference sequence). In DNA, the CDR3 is TGTGCCAGCCTAGAAACAGGGGGCAATCAGCCCCAGCATTTT. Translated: CASLETGGNQPQHF.

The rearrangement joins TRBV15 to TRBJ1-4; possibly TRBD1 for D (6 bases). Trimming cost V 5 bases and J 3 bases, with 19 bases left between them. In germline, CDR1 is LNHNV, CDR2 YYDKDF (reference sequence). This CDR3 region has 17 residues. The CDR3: CATSGGSQGRSNEKLFF. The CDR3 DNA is TGTGCCACCAGCGGAGGATCACAGGGTCGGTCTAATGAAAAACTGTTTTTT.

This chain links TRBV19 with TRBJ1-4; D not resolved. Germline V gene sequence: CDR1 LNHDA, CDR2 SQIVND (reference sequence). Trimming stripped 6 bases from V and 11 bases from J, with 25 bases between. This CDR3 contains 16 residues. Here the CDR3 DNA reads TGTGCCAGTAGGGTACGTGGTACGGACGCAGGTCTGAAACTGTTTTTT. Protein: CASRVRGTDAGLKLFF.

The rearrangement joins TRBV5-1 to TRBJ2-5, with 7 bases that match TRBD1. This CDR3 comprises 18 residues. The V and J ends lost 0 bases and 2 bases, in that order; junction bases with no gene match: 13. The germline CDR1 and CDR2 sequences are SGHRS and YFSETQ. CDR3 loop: CASSLGDRSSLVQETQYF. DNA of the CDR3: TGCGCCAGCAGCTTGGGGGACAGATCCTCATTAGTACAAGAGACCCAGTACTTC.